This TCR beta chain was recovered during a study of CXCR3-negative and CXCR3-positive naive CD8 T cells. Study-wide results and limits: Diversity proved comparably high across both naive subsets and much lower in memory CD8+ cells. A higher hydrophobicity marked the TRB CDR3s of CXCR3-positive naive cells versus CXCR3-negative naive cells. Fresh PBMCs were used in most assays, and CXCR3 expression partially decreased after cryopreservation.

Germline V lookup: CDR1 SQVTM, CDR2 ANQGSEA. This CDR3 is 12 amino acids long. Points on this clonotype: Its specificity is not known.

A CD45RO-CCR7+CD27+CD95- profile was what naive CD8+ T cells displayed. UMI-labeled 5' RACE TRB cDNA libraries were prepared from the cells. From the 5' RACE reads, TCRdb lists one entry per CDR3 protein and no DNA. Reported are about 80,000 distinct CDR3 sequences; the ten largest clones contain about 1.4%. The chain employs TRBV29-1 and TRBJ2-7; TCRdb proposes TRBD2, but this gene call is untestable without DNA. Input material: naive CXCR3- CD8+ T cells from blood. The subset: CD45RO-CCR7+CD27+CD95- naive CD8+ T cells lacking CXCR3 (TNR3-). The sequence was collected from a human donor in good health. Some clones in this sample may be carry-over from other donors' samples. The CDR3 region is CSVFQGGIEQYF.